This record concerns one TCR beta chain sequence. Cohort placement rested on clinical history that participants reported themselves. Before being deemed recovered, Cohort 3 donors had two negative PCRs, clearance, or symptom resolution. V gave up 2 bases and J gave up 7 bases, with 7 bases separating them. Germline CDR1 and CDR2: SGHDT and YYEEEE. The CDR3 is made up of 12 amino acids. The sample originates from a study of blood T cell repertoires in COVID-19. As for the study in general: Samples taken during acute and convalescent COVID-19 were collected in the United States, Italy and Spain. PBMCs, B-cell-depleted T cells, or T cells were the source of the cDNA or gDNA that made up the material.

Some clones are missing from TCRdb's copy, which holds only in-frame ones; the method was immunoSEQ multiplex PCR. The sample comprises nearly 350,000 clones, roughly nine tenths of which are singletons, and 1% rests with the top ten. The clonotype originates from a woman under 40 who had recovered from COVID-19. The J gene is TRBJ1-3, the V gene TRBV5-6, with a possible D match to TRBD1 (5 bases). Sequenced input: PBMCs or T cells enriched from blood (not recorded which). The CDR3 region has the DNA TGTGCCAGCAGCTTAGCAGGGAACACCATATATTTT. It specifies CASSLAGNTIYF.